This T cell receptor beta chain stems from a study of cytomegalovirus exposure and HLA in healthy donors. General study findings and limits: There were some 150 TCR beta chains listed as cytomegalovirus-associated. First-cohort TCR clusters tended to co-occur in the approximately 110 validation repertoires, a later analysis found.

Clones were sequenced by immunoSEQ multiplex PCR, and TCRdb holds only the in-frame ones, with some missing. The data hold under 65,000 clones, with over 85% observed a single time. The table lists this clone with a count of one. The target antigen is unknown. Sequencing used PBMCs. The receptor was isolated from a woman aged 18-29 years in good health and CMV-seropositive.

The CDR3 nucleotides are TGCGCCAGCAGCTTGGGACAGGCCCTTGAAGCTTTCTTT. It specifies CASSLGQALEAFF. The chain joins TRBV5-1 to TRBJ1-1; tentative D call: TRBD1 (6 bases). The CDR3 runs to 13 residues. In germline, CDR1 is SGHRS, CDR2 YFSETQ. Trimming pared 0 bases from V and 7 bases from J, leaving 10 bases between.